This entry concerns a single T cell receptor (beta chain). The antigen is not known. The data stem from a study of vaccination and CD4 T cells after COVID-19. Looking at the study overall: The stimulus for the cells was overlapping spike peptides derived from SARS-CoV-2, HCoV-NL63, HCoV-OC43 and HCoV-229E. Control cultures received a CEFX pool, an HIV-1 Nef pool, or no peptide.

The CDR3 sequence is 16 residues long. Trimming pared 4 bases from V and 0 bases from J, leaving 12 bases between. Germline values: CDR1 SGHTA, CDR2 FQGNSA. This sample's treatment: approximately nine-day PBMC culture with coronavirus spike peptide pools or control peptides (ViraFEST assay). Regarding the study as a whole: A nonsignificant rise from about 20 to 38 was seen in the median number of SARS-CoV-2-reactive clonotypes.

The assay that was used to sequence DNA from cultured CD4+ T cells was the Oncomine TCR Beta short-read assay. The source of extracted genomic DNA was cultured CD4+ T cells. Via MiXCR, TCRdb re-called the PCR reads, giving one row per CDR3 protein. The table lists more than 20,000 distinct CDR3 sequences, 70% of them singletons, with roughly 9.4% in the top ten. The gene calls are TRBV7-2 and TRBJ2-2; weak D call: TRBD2 (7 bases). This TCR came from a human donor who had recovered from COVID-19. The sequenced sample consisted of CD4+ T cells from blood, cultured in vitro. CDR3 sequence reads: CASSSGDYANTGELFF. The CDR3 region has the DNA TGTGCCAGCAGCTCAGGGGACTACGCGAACACCGGGGAGCTGTTTTTT.